This TCR beta chain was recovered during a study of blood T cell repertoires in COVID-19. Germline V gene data show CDR1 as SGDLS and CDR2 as YYNGEE. The CDR3 spans 12 residues. V lost 5 bases, J lost 6 bases, and 4 bases stayed unmatched. Profiling relied on immunoSEQ multiplex PCR, and the TCRdb table lists in-frame clones only, not all of them. The sample lists approximately 56,000 clones, roughly four fifths occurring once. This chain links TRBV9 with TRBJ2-7; 8 positions match TRBD1. Material for sequencing was peripheral blood. This TCR derives from a man in his 70s with active COVID-19. The CDR3 protein is CASSETGVEQYF. The CDR3 nucleotides are TGTGCCAGCAGTGAGACAGGGGTCGAGCAGTACTTC.